A selection of T cell receptor beta chains follows, all from one sample in a study of blood T cells in healthy people across ages. TCRdb independently ran MiXCR on the 5' RACE reads; one entry per CDR3 protein. The table lists about 1,600,000 distinct CDR3 sequences, approximately 38% of them singletons. Sequencing was performed on blood. All receptors derive from a young woman in good health. Both conserved end residues are part of each CDR3. A D gene is named only where the DNA matches it firmly. Size is stated for part of the rows, as once, few or many counts, or as a class when the clone is expanded.

D	V	size	J	DNA	CDR3
TRBD2	TRBV5-6	-	TRBJ2-3	TGTGCCAGCAGCCTTCTGGGGCTAGCGGGAGATACGCAGTATTTT	CASSLLGLAGDTQYF
-	TRBV12-3/TRBV12-4	-	TRBJ1-2	TGTGCCAGCAGTTTCGCGGCAGGGCGGGGGTATGGCTACACCTTC	CASSFAAGRGYGYTF
-	TRBV27	many	TRBJ2-7	TGTGCCAGCAGTTTTTCAAGCTCCTACGAGCAGTACTTC	CASSFSSSYEQYF
TRBD2	TRBV6-2/TRBV6-3	few	TRBJ2-1	TGTGCCAGCAGTTACATAGCGGGGGAGTACAATGAGCAGTTCTTC	CASSYIAGEYNEQFF
TRBD2	TRBV5-1	-	TRBJ2-5	TGCGCCAGCAGCTGGGGACTAGCGGGGACCCAGTACTTC	CASSWGLAGTQYF
TRBD1	TRBV10-3	-	TRBJ2-5	TGTGCCATCAGTCACAGGGGAGAGACCCAGTACTTC	CAISHRGETQYF
-	TRBV4-2	-	TRBJ2-7	TGTGCCAGCAGCCAAGATTTTGGGGGGGCCTACAATGAGCAGTACTTC	CASSQDFGGAYNEQYF
-	TRBV6-6	-	TRBJ2-7	TGTGCCAGCAGTCCAGGGACGTTGTACTACGAGCAGTACTTC	CASSPGTLYYEQYF
TRBD2	TRBV5-1	-	TRBJ2-3	TGCGCCAGCAGCTTCACTACGGCGGGAGGGCCTCGGGCAGATACGCAGTATTTT	CASSFTTAGGPRADTQYF
TRBD2	TRBV6-2/TRBV6-3	few	TRBJ2-5	TGTGCCGGGGCAGCGGGGGAAGAGACCCAGTACTTC	CAGAAGEETQYF
-	TRBV12-3/TRBV12-4	few	TRBJ1-5	TGTGCCAGCAGTTTCCCGGACCGGCGGGGCCAGCCCCAGCATTTT	CASSFPDRRGQPQHF
TRBD2	TRBV12-3/TRBV12-4	few	TRBJ2-1	TGTGCCAGCAGTTTTAAGGGGGGCGGGGGGGCCATTAATGAGCAGTTCTTC	CASSFKGGGGAINEQFF
TRBD2	TRBV12-3/TRBV12-4	few	TRBJ2-3	TGTGCCAGCAGTTTTTCGGTAGCGGGGGGGCCTAGAGATACGCAGTATTTT	CASSFSVAGGPRDTQYF
TRBD1	TRBV27	-	TRBJ1-2	TGTGCCAGCAGTTTATTGTCCCCGGGAGGGACAGTTTACTATGGCTACACCTTC	CASSLLSPGGTVYYGYTF
-	TRBV5-1	-	TRBJ2-3	TGCGCCAGCAGTTCCGGGACCCAAGGGGGAGATACGCAGTATTTT	CASSSGTQGGDTQYF
-	TRBV6-2/TRBV6-3	-	TRBJ2-4	TGTGCCAGCAGTTGGAATGCCGGAGCCAAAAACATTCAGTACTTC	CASSWNAGAKNIQYF
-	TRBV7-2	many	TRBJ2-3	TGTGCCAGCAGCTCACGGGCGGGCACAGATACGCAGTATTTT	CASSSRAGTDTQYF
TRBD1	TRBV6-2/TRBV6-3	few	TRBJ1-2	TGTGCCAGCAGGCATGGGACAGGCCCGGATGGCTACACCTTC	CASRHGTGPDGYTF
-	TRBV21-1	few	TRBJ2-5	TGTGCCAGCAGCAAAGCGTGGGGGCTGGAGACCCAGTACTTC	CASSKAWGLETQYF
-	TRBV12-3/TRBV12-4	few	TRBJ1-2	TGTGCCAGCAGTTTAGCAGGGTCAGGGGTCTATGGCTACACCTTC	CASSLAGSGVYGYTF
-	TRBV2	-	TRBJ1-2	TGTGCCAGCGGGGAAGGCTACACCTTC	CASGEGYTF
TRBD2	TRBV15	-	TRBJ2-3	TGTGCCACCAGCAGCCCCGGGACTAGCGGGATTACGCAGTATTTT	CATSSPGTSGITQYF